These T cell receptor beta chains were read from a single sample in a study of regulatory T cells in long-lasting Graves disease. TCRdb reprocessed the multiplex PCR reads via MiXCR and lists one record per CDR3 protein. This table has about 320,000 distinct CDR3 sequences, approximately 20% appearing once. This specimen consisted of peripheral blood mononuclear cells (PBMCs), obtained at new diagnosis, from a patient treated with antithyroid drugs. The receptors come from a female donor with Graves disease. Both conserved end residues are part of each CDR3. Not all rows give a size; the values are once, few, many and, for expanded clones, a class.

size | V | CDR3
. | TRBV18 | CASSTVERELFF
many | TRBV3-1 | CASSRPGSPIDNEQFF
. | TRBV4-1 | CASSQDPQGNSEQYF
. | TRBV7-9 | CASSFVIGEGNQPQHF
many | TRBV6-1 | CASRELAGVGTHEQFF
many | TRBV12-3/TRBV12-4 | CASSLSFGLVSGELFF
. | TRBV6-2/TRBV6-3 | CASSYPTGRGQPQHF
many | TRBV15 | CATSRDQGIHSNQPQHF
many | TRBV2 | CANSKAGVRDTQYF
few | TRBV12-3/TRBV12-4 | CASSLGTPETQYF
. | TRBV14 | CASSQDAGRKDTQYF
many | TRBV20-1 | CSVRTPIGKNIQYF
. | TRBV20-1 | CSADTEDGSYEQYF
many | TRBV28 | CASSDRRGAYGYTF
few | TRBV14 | CASSQDSRPGETQYF
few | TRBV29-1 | CSVQEYNEQFF
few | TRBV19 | CASRRADSQPQHF
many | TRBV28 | CASSLINVNTEAFF
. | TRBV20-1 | CSARGLGQGTDEQYF
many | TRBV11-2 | CASSLVGGSTGELFF
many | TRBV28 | CASSSTGAHYNEQFF
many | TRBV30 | CACDTGGGMSNQPQHF
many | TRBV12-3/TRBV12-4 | CASSFDYKGGFGYEQYF
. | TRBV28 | CASSLPGTGGNSPLHF
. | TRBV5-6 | CASSLEFQGGTDTEAFF
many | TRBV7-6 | CASSLGGNLGRWKTEAFF
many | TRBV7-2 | CASSVLGAEKLFF
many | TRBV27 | CASRRGEVANTGELFF
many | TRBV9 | CASSSEGDAYNEQFF
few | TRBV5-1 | CASRTSRDRVNIQYF
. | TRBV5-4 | CASSLGRAEEQYF
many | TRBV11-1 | CASSRQGHGGELFF
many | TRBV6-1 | CASRDGQGADNEQFF
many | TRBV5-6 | CASSIPGLVVQETQYF
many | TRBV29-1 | CSVEARNGNYGYTF
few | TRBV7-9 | CASSWGKETQYF